This T cell receptor beta chain derives from a study of early T cells in non-severe SARS-CoV-2 infection. This clonotype was recorded a few times. CDR3 length equals 15 residues. CDR1 is LNHDA, CDR2 SQIVND, per germline (reference sequence). The V end lost 3 bases, the J end lost 4 bases, and 13 bases lay between the germline ends. TCRdb passed the 5' RACE reads through MiXCR, listing each CDR3 protein once. The sample holds some 98,000 distinct CDR3 sequences, approximately 9.9% seen once. J is TRBJ1-5 and V is TRBV19; D gene ambiguous. Sequenced material: whole blood. The sequence came from an adult who was a healthcare worker with PCR-confirmed SARS-CoV-2 infection or an uninfected control (not recorded which). The CDR3 here is CASSILQQGNQPQHF. The DNA of the CDR3 is TGTGCCAGTAGTATCTTACAGCAAGGGAATCAGCCCCAGCATTTT.